This T cell receptor beta chain originates from a study of control samples from healthy donors and cancer patients. The method was immunoSEQ multiplex PCR; TCRdb's version includes in-frame clones alone and lacks a portion of them. The top ten hold roughly 1.6% of the sample, which has 150,000 to 200,000 clones, 91% seen once. Germline trimming cut 3 bases from V and 6 bases from J; bases unmatched to any gene: 2. The V gene's germline CDR1 is SNHLY and CDR2 FYNNEI. The CDR3 spans 14 residues. What was sequenced was blood. The receptor was derived from a woman in her twenties or thirties in good health. The chain employs TRBV2 and TRBJ2-4; 10 bases agree with TRBD1. This CDR3 is CASSDGTGVNIQYF. In nucleotides, the CDR3 is TGTGCCAGCAGTGACGGGACAGGGGTAAACATTCAGTACTTC. Full variable domain (missing parts from reference TRBV2 and TRBJ2-4): EPEVTQTPSHQVTQMGQEVILRCVPISNHLYFYWYRQILGQKVEFLVSFYNNEISEKSEIFDDQFSVERPDGSNFTLKIRSTKLEDSAMYFCASSDGTGVNIQYFGAGTRLSVL.